This entry concerns a single T cell receptor beta chain. This sample was taken from a study of blood T cells in healthy people across ages. Using a J-beta primer mix together with a sample-barcoded 5' primer, a second PCR was run for roughly 6 to 11 cycles. TCRdb re-called the 5' RACE reads through MiXCR, storing one row per CDR3 protein. This sample has over 950,000 distinct CDR3 sequences; roughly 50% occur once, and the top ten carry around 21%. The CDR3 is 13 residues long. CDR1 is SGHRS, CDR2 YFSETQ, per germline. Trimming cost V 10 bases and J 0 bases, with 12 bases left between them. This rearrangement joins TRBV5-1 to TRBJ2-3; D tentatively reads TRBD1 or TRBD2 (5 bases each). Sequencing used blood. This TCR was recovered from a woman aged 60-75 years in good health. The DNA for the CDR3 is TGCGCCGGCAACCGGGGCAGCACAGATACGCAGTATTTT. This gives the protein CAGNRGSTDTQYF.